This TCR beta chain stems from a study of PD-1 and CTLA-4 blockade in melanoma. The repertoire was sequenced with immunoSEQ multiplex PCR; TCRdb's copy has only in-frame clones and lacks some. The sample carries under 13,000 clones, roughly 82% recorded once. The TCR was taken from a human donor with melanoma. Sequencing used CD8+ T cells from peripheral blood, obtained from a patient given anti-PD-1 treatment.

For the CDR3, the DNA is TGTGCCAGCAAACACGATAGCGGGAGGAAAGAGACCCAGTACTTC. Its translation is CASKHDSGRKETQYF. The V and J genes are TRBV27 and TRBJ2-5; TRBD2 aligns across 10 bases. This CDR3 has 15 amino acids. The germline gives CDR1 MNHEY, CDR2 SMNVEV (reference sequence). Trimming cost V 7 bases and J 3 bases; bases outside gene matches: 8.